The 24 T cell receptor beta chains below were found in one sample sequenced in a study of T cell repertoires in cytomegalovirus infection. TCRdb passed the reads through MiXCR, listing each CDR3 protein once. The sample lists over 450,000 distinct CDR3 sequences, about 11% occurring once. The sequencing input was PBMCs. These receptors were collected from a human donor in good health (CMV status not recorded). Some clones in this sample may be carry-over from other donors' samples.

This clonotype was seen once. The chain links TRBV4-2 to TRBJ1-6, with D uncertain. The V gene's germline CDR1 is LGHNA and CDR2 YNFKEQ. The CDR3 has 21 residues. Trimming pared 3 bases from V and 0 bases from J, leaving 24 bases between. CDR3 bases: TGTGCCAGCAGCCAGTCCCCCTTGGGAGGCAGCGCAAGCTCCTATAATTCACCCCTCCACTTT. Its protein is CASSQSPLGGSASSYNSPLHF.

This clonotype was observed many times. This chain connects TRBV28 to TRBJ2-5, with D perhaps matching TRBD2 (6 bases). This CDR3 is 14 amino acids long. The V and J ends lost 3 bases and 4 bases respectively, with 12 bases between them. In germline, CDR1 is MDHEN, CDR2 SYDVKM. The CDR3 region has the DNA TGTGCCAGCAGTTTTCGGGGGAGTCGAGAGACCCAGTACTTC. Translation: CASSFRGSRETQYF.

This clonotype was recorded a few times. V and J are TRBV19 and TRBJ1-1; D remains ambiguous. Germline values: CDR1 LNHDA, CDR2 SQIVND (reference sequence). V was cut by 3 bases and J by 3 bases, with 20 bases left in between. This CDR3 contains 17 residues. For the CDR3, the DNA is TGTGCCAGTAGTATTTTGGTGGATTTGACCCGGGACACTGAAGCTTTCTTT. This sequence encodes CASSILVDLTRDTEAFF.

This clonotype was found many times. The chain joins TRBV20-1 to TRBJ2-5; 9 bases are shared with TRBD2. Germline values: CDR1 DFQATT, CDR2 SNEGSKA (reference sequence). With V trimmed by 5 bases and J by 5 bases, 12 bases remained unmatched. The CDR3 is 15 residues long. In DNA form, the CDR3 reads TGCAGTGCTTTCGGCGGCGGGGGGGCCGGTGAGACCCAGTACTTC. Translating it yields CSAFGGGGAGETQYF.

This clonotype was detected many times. The V gene is TRBV19, the J gene TRBJ1-3; 7 nucleotides match TRBD1. Germline V gives CDR1 LNHDA, CDR2 SQIVND (reference sequence). This CDR3 spans 15 amino acids. V shed 8 bases and J 0 bases; nucleotides not matched to a gene: 7. CDR3 protein: CASPGQRYSGNTIYF. Written as DNA, the CDR3 is TGTGCCAGTCCGGGACAGCGTTACTCTGGAAACACCATATATTTT.

This clonotype was detected many times. The CDR3 coding sequence is TGTACCTCCGGGACAACCGCTAAATCCTACGAGCAGTACTTC. Translating it yields CTSGTTAKSYEQYF. J is TRBJ2-7 and V is TRBV28; tentative D call: TRBD1 (6 bases). The germline gives CDR1 MDHEN, CDR2 SYDVKM. The CDR3 sequence is 14 residues long.

This clonotype was recorded many times. This chain joins TRBV2 and TRBJ2-3, with 8 nucleotides matching TRBD2. This CDR3 region has 14 residues. CDR1 is SNHLY and CDR2 is FYNNEI in the germline V gene. V gave up 3 bases and J gave up 3 bases; unmatched junction bases: 2. CDR3 in DNA: TGTGCCAGCAGTGACCCTAGCGGGACAGATACGCAGTATTTT. The encoded protein is CASSDPSGTDTQYF.

In the case of this clonotype: Given a much more abundant clone one base away, this may be a read error. Since the CDR3 does not end with the conserved phenylalanine or tryptophan, this likely comes from a read error. V is TRBV18 and J is TRBJ2-5; 9 bases align to TRBD1. V shed 3 bases, J shed 3 bases, and the junction held 2 bases outside the gene matches. Germline values: CDR1 KGHSH, CDR2 LQKENI. This CDR3 is built from 14 residues. The DNA for the CDR3 is TGTGCCAGCTCACCCAGACAGGGGGAAGAGACCCAGTACCTC. Protein: CASSPRQGEETQYL.

This clonotype occurred many times. The rearrangement uses TRBV7-3 and TRBJ2-5, with D possibly being TRBD1 or TRBD2 (6 bases each). Germline V CDR1 and CDR2: SGHTA, FQGTGA. V was clipped by 3 bases and J by 7 bases, with 27 bases between them. CDR3 length equals 18 residues. The CDR3: CASSFHWTDGGTAGTQYF. The CDR3 DNA is TGTGCCAGCAGCTTTCACTGGACAGACGGCGGGACGGCGGGGACCCAGTACTTC.

Concerning this clonotype: Relative to the germline gene, one junction end is altered; a read error may explain this. This chain links TRBV10-3 with TRBJ1-3, with TRBD1 as a possible D gene (6 bases). This CDR3 spans 14 amino acids. The germline CDR1 and CDR2 sequences are ENHRY and SYGVKD. CDR3 sequence reads: CAISDRGGGNTKYF. The CDR3 DNA sequence: TGTGCCATCAGTGACAGGGGCGGTGGAAACACCAAATATTTT.

This clonotype appeared many times. V is TRBV11-1 and J is TRBJ1-5, with D possibly matching TRBD1 (5 bases). Germline CDR1 SGHAT, CDR2 FQDESV (reference sequence). This CDR3 region has 13 residues. The V and J ends lost 5 bases and 0 bases respectively, with 5 bases between them. CDR3: CASSGGSNQPQHF. Written as DNA, the CDR3 is TGTGCCAGCAGCGGGGGTAGCAATCAGCCCCAGCATTTT. Full variable domain (remainder filled in from reference TRBV11-1 and TRBJ1-5): EAEVAQSPRYKITEKSQAVAFWCDPISGHATLYWYRQILGQGPELLVQFQDESVVDDSQLPKDRFSAERLKGVDSTLKIQPAELGDSAMYLCASSGGSNQPQHFGDGTRLSIL.

This clonotype was counted at least ten times. The rearrangement joins TRBV20-1 to TRBJ2-4; 7 bases fit TRBD1. The CDR3 consists of 15 residues. Germline loops: CDR1 DFQATT, CDR2 SNEGSKA (reference sequence). After removal of 3 bases from V and 0 bases from J, the junction contained 5 bases not matched to a gene. In nucleotides, the CDR3 is TGCAGTGCTAGCGCTACAGGGGTAGCCAAAAACATTCAGTACTTC. It yields the protein CSASATGVAKNIQYF.

Concerning this clonotype: The junction differs from germline at one of its ends, possibly a read error. The CDR3 DNA is TGTGCCAGCAGCTCACACATGGGGCGGGATACGCAGAATTTT. As protein: CASSSHMGRDTQNF. V gene TRBV7-9 combines with J gene TRBJ2-3, with D possibly matching TRBD2 (6 bases). Germline V gene lookup returns CDR1 SEHNR and CDR2 FQNEAQ (reference sequence). The CDR3 is 14 amino acids.

V and J are TRBV28 and TRBJ2-1; D is unresolved. Looked up from germline, CDR1 is MDHEN and CDR2 is SYDVKM. V gave up 2 bases and J gave up 5 bases, with 10 bases separating them. CDR3 length equals 14 residues. The CDR3 is CASSLGGNHNEQFF. CDR3 sequence (DNA): TGTGCCAGCAGTTTAGGTGGTAACCACAATGAGCAGTTCTTC.

This sequence joins TRBV7-9 and TRBJ2-1, with TRBD2 identical over 8 bases. Looked up from germline, CDR1 is SEHNR and CDR2 is FQNEAQ (reference sequence). The J segment lost 6 bases and the V segment lost 5 bases, leaving 9 bases of the junction unmatched. The CDR3 consists of 15 residues. The CDR3 loop is CASSGTSGPSNEQFF. CDR3 DNA sequence: TGTGCCAGCAGCGGAACTAGCGGCCCATCCAATGAGCAGTTCTTC.

Of note for this clonotype: This may arise from a read error, as a much more abundant clone is one base away. V and J are TRBV27 and TRBJ2-1; 9 bases line up with TRBD1. The CDR3 is made up of 15 amino acids. The V gene's germline CDR1 is MNHEY and CDR2 SMNVEV (reference sequence). CDR3 loop: CASRDRDREGNKQFF. Here the CDR3 DNA reads TGTGCCAGCAGGGACCGGGACAGGGAAGGCAATAAGCAGTTCTTC.

This clonotype came up many times. The V call is TRBV11-2, the J call TRBJ2-5; no clear D. Germline CDR1 reads SGHAT; CDR2 reads FQNNGV. The V end was cut by 1 base, the J end by 7 bases, with 10 bases between. The CDR3 runs to 13 residues. CDR3 amino acids: CASSLVGKATQYF. As DNA, the CDR3 is TGTGCCAGCAGCTTAGTGGGGAAGGCGACCCAGTACTTC.

The sample holds many counts of this clonotype. The chain employs TRBV25-1 and TRBJ2-1, with 11 bases fitting TRBD2. This CDR3 spans 13 amino acids. J lost 6 bases, V lost 11 bases, and 6 bases had no gene match. Per the germline V gene, CDR1 is MGHDK and CDR2 is SYGVNS. CDR3: CAGGTSGANEQFF. CDR3 sequence (DNA): TGTGCCGGTGGGACTAGCGGCGCCAATGAGCAGTTCTTC. Based on the CDR3 plus reference TRBV25-1 and TRBJ2-1, the full variable domain is EADIYQTPRYLVIGTGKKITLECSQTMGHDKMYWYQQDPGMELHLIHYSYGVNSTEKGDLSSESTVSRIRTEHFPLTLESARPSHTSQYLCAGGTSGANEQFFGPGTRLTVL.

V and J are TRBV20-1 and TRBJ1-1, with TRBD1 matching over 9 bases. Germline CDR1 reads DFQATT; CDR2 reads SNEGSKA (reference sequence). V trimming: 6 bases; J trimming: 1 base; junction bases outside the gene matches: 6. The CDR3 is 14 residues long. The CDR3 is CSAVQGAENTEAFF. In DNA, the CDR3 is TGCAGTGCCGTACAGGGGGCCGAGAACACTGAAGCTTTCTTT.

Only a few counts were recorded for this clonotype. The chain carries TRBV24-1 and TRBJ2-1; 11 nucleotides align to TRBD2. V gave up 7 bases and J gave up 7 bases; unmatched junction bases: 11. CDR3 length: 16 residues. Germline V gene data show CDR1 as KGHDR and CDR2 as SFDVKD. CDR3: CATSPEASGRWNEQFF. CDR3 bases: TGTGCCACCAGCCCAGAGGCTAGCGGGAGGTGGAATGAGCAGTTCTTC.

The chain links TRBV28 to TRBJ1-1; 7 nucleotides line up with TRBD1. The CDR3 extends over 15 amino acids. J gave up 0 bases and V 4 bases, and 5 bases lay outside the gene matches. Germline lookup yields CDR1 MDHEN and CDR2 SYDVKM. CDR3 DNA sequence: TGTGCCAGCAGTTCCACAGGGGCGTTGAACACTGAAGCTTTCTTT. This translates into CASSSTGALNTEAFF.

In this sample, this clonotype turned up a few times. V gene TRBV20-1 combines with J gene TRBJ2-7, with 7 bases fitting TRBD2. Germline values: CDR1 DFQATT, CDR2 SNEGSKA (reference sequence). The CDR3 sequence is 14 residues long. After removal of 6 bases from V and 2 bases from J, the junction contained 10 bases not matched to a gene. DNA of the CDR3: TGCAGTGCCTGGGCGGCTAGCGGAGCCTACGAGCAGTACTTC. This sequence encodes CSAWAASGAYEQYF.

This clonotype was detected ten times or more. J is TRBJ1-2 and V is TRBV12-3 or TRBV12-4; D not certain. CDR3 length: 11 amino acids. V was cut by 6 bases and J by 8 bases, with 10 bases left in between. The CDR3 DNA reads TGTGCCAGCAGATTAACGGGGGGCTACACCTTC. It is translated as CASRLTGGYTF.

This clonotype has ten or more counts. The CDR3 loop is CASSPGTGQGDSPLHF. For the CDR3, the DNA is TGTGCCAGCAGCCCCGGGACAGGGCAAGGGGATTCACCCCTCCACTTT. The chain uses TRBV7-4 and TRBJ1-6; TRBD1 matches 9 bases. The CDR3 contains 16 residues. V trimming: 5 bases; J trimming: 8 bases; junction bases outside the gene matches: 10. Germline V CDR1 and CDR2: SGHVT, SQSDAQ.